Listed below are T cell receptor beta chains from one sample, sequenced in a study of T cells after yellow fever vaccination. TCRdb re-called the 5' RACE reads through MiXCR, storing one row per CDR3 protein. The table records some 390,000 distinct CDR3 sequences, approximately 5.7% of them present only once. Sequencing was performed on PBMCs, taken 5 days after the yellow fever booster vaccination. Receptor source: a man younger than 45 who received the YFV17D yellow fever vaccine. Each CDR3 is given with its conserved first and last residue. The order of the fields is J gene, D gene, clone size, V gene, CDR3 protein, CDR3 DNA. A D gene is named only where the DNA matches it firmly. A row's size may be missing; if present it is once, few, many or a size class.

J gene: TRBJ2-1; D gene: TRBD2; clone size: few; V gene: TRBV7-2; CDR3 protein: CASSPGTSGGGEQFF; CDR3 DNA: TGTGCCAGCAGCCCCGGGACTAGCGGCGGGGGTGAGCAGTTCTTC
J gene: TRBJ2-7; D gene: TRBD1; clone size: few; V gene: TRBV11-3; CDR3 protein: CASSLDPGTAYEQYF; CDR3 DNA: TGTGCCAGCAGCTTGGACCCCGGGACAGCCTACGAGCAGTACTTC
J gene: TRBJ2-7; D gene: -; clone size: few; V gene: TRBV9; CDR3 protein: CASSVAFGGRDGEQYF; CDR3 DNA: TGTGCCAGCAGCGTAGCTTTCGGTGGCAGGGACGGCGAGCAGTACTTC
J gene: TRBJ2-1; D gene: -; clone size: -; V gene: TRBV7-9; CDR3 protein: CASSLVLPRDNEQFF; CDR3 DNA: TGTGCCAGCAGCTTAGTCCTTCCTAGGGACAATGAGCAGTTCTTC
J gene: TRBJ2-3; D gene: -; clone size: -; V gene: TRBV12-3/TRBV12-4; CDR3 protein: CASRGLNSDTQYF; CDR3 DNA: TGTGCCAGCAGGGGTCTGAACTCGGATACGCAGTATTTT
J gene: TRBJ2-1; D gene: TRBD2; clone size: -; V gene: TRBV20-1; CDR3 protein: CSAAGVPGTSGGNEQFF; CDR3 DNA: TGCAGTGCGGCGGGGGTCCCCGGGACTAGCGGGGGGAATGAGCAGTTCTTC
J gene: TRBJ2-1; D gene: -; clone size: -; V gene: TRBV30; CDR3 protein: CAWKAGWDEQFF; CDR3 DNA: TGTGCCTGGAAAGCGGGTTGGGATGAGCAGTTCTTC
J gene: TRBJ1-5; D gene: -; clone size: -; V gene: TRBV18; CDR3 protein: CASSSTIQGPYSNQPQHF; CDR3 DNA: TGTGCCAGCTCATCCACCATACAGGGACCCTATAGCAATCAGCCCCAGCATTTT
J gene: TRBJ2-7; D gene: -; clone size: many; V gene: TRBV7-9; CDR3 protein: CASSLDKYEQYF; CDR3 DNA: TGTGCCAGCAGCTTAGACAAGTACGAGCAGTACTTC
J gene: TRBJ2-7; D gene: TRBD2; clone size: few; V gene: TRBV11-1; CDR3 protein: CASSPLLAGTYEQYF; CDR3 DNA: TGTGCCAGCAGCCCCCTTCTAGCGGGTACCTACGAGCAGTACTTC
J gene: TRBJ2-7; D gene: -; clone size: few; V gene: TRBV2; CDR3 protein: CASSEEQGVEQYF; CDR3 DNA: TGTGCCAGCAGTGAAGAACAGGGTGTCGAGCAGTACTTC
J gene: TRBJ2-3; D gene: TRBD2; clone size: many; V gene: TRBV10-3; CDR3 protein: CAISEPAGVGDTQYF; CDR3 DNA: TGTGCCATCAGTGAGCCAGCGGGAGTCGGGGATACGCAGTATTTT
J gene: TRBJ2-1; D gene: -; clone size: -; V gene: TRBV7-9; CDR3 protein: CASSLVLTTHNEQFF; CDR3 DNA: TGTGCCAGCAGCTTAGTTTTGACTACCCACAATGAGCAGTTCTTC
J gene: TRBJ2-3; D gene: -; clone size: few; V gene: TRBV7-2; CDR3 protein: CASSPTMDRWAYKSSTDTQYF; CDR3 DNA: TGTGCCAGCAGCCCAACTATGGACAGATGGGCGTACAAGAGTAGCACAGATACGCAGTATTTT
J gene: TRBJ2-5; D gene: TRBD2; clone size: -; V gene: TRBV5-1; CDR3 protein: CASSLSPAGPQETQYF; CDR3 DNA: TGCGCCAGCAGCTTGAGTCCAGCGGGACCCCAAGAGACCCAGTACTTC
J gene: TRBJ1-5; D gene: -; clone size: many; V gene: TRBV6-2/TRBV6-3; CDR3 protein: CASSSQPLPQHF; CDR3 DNA: TGTGCCAGCAGTTCCCAGCCTTTGCCCCAGCATTTT
J gene: TRBJ2-5; D gene: -; clone size: few; V gene: TRBV20-1; CDR3 protein: CSARDPSELKETQYF; CDR3 DNA: TGCAGTGCTAGAGACCCCTCTGAGTTGAAAGAGACCCAGTACTTC
J gene: TRBJ2-5; D gene: TRBD2; clone size: -; V gene: TRBV6-6; CDR3 protein: CATGLVLKETQYF; CDR3 DNA: TGTGCCACCGGACTAGTCCTAAAAGAGACCCAGTACTTC
J gene: TRBJ2-7; D gene: TRBD2; clone size: few; V gene: TRBV28; CDR3 protein: CASTSPAASGLREQYF; CDR3 DNA: TGTGCCAGCACCTCTCCCGCGGCTAGCGGGCTGAGGGAGCAGTACTTC
J gene: TRBJ2-1; D gene: -; clone size: few; V gene: TRBV20-1; CDR3 protein: CSATQTSVYEQFF; CDR3 DNA: TGCAGTGCTACCCAGACGAGCGTGTATGAGCAGTTCTTC
J gene: TRBJ1-6; D gene: -; clone size: -; V gene: TRBV11-2; CDR3 protein: CASEHDNSPLHF; CDR3 DNA: TGTGCCAGTGAACATGATAATTCACCCCTCCACTTT
J gene: TRBJ1-1; D gene: TRBD1; clone size: few; V gene: TRBV4-3; CDR3 protein: CASSRETGVKAEAFF; CDR3 DNA: TGCGCCAGCAGCCGAGAGACAGGGGTGAAGGCTGAAGCTTTCTTT
J gene: TRBJ2-6; D gene: -; clone size: many; V gene: TRBV3-1; CDR3 protein: CASSQEGDSGANVLTF; CDR3 DNA: TGTGCCAGCAGCCAAGAGGGGGACTCTGGGGCCAACGTCCTGACTTTC
J gene: TRBJ2-3; D gene: TRBD1; clone size: many; V gene: TRBV5-1; CDR3 protein: CASSFTGGWSTDTQYF; CDR3 DNA: TGCGCCAGCAGCTTTACAGGGGGTTGGAGCACAGATACGCAGTATTTT
J gene: TRBJ2-1; D gene: -; clone size: few; V gene: TRBV10-3; CDR3 protein: CAIKDTSSYNEQFF; CDR3 DNA: TGTGCCATCAAAGACACTAGTTCCTACAATGAGCAGTTCTTC
J gene: TRBJ2-1; D gene: TRBD2; clone size: few; V gene: TRBV6-5; CDR3 protein: CASSYSSGRLVRMQFF; CDR3 DNA: TGTGCCAGCAGTTACTCAAGCGGGAGGTTGGTTAGAATGCAGTTCTTC
J gene: TRBJ2-1; D gene: TRBD2; clone size: many; V gene: TRBV7-2; CDR3 protein: CASSLVGTRDYNEQFF; CDR3 DNA: TGTGCCAGCAGCTTAGTAGGGACTAGGGATTACAATGAGCAGTTCTTC
J gene: TRBJ2-2; D gene: TRBD1; clone size: -; V gene: TRBV11-2; CDR3 protein: CASSSIDRATGELFF; CDR3 DNA: TGTGCCAGCAGCTCAATAGACAGGGCCACCGGGGAGCTGTTTTTT
J gene: TRBJ2-5; D gene: -; clone size: -; V gene: TRBV12-3/TRBV12-4; CDR3 protein: CAIEPEETQYF; CDR3 DNA: TGTGCCATCGAGCCCGAAGAGACCCAGTACTTC
J gene: TRBJ2-1; D gene: TRBD2; clone size: -; V gene: TRBV9; CDR3 protein: CASSPTSVREQFF; CDR3 DNA: TGTGCCAGCAGCCCGACTAGCGTGCGTGAGCAGTTCTTC
J gene: TRBJ1-5; D gene: -; clone size: few; V gene: TRBV19; CDR3 protein: CASSIRAQRDQPQHF; CDR3 DNA: TGTGCCAGTAGTATAAGGGCACAACGGGATCAGCCCCAGCATTTT
J gene: TRBJ2-7; D gene: -; clone size: -; V gene: TRBV18; CDR3 protein: CASSPGTRRDYEQYF; CDR3 DNA: TGTGCCAGCTCACCAGGGACCCGGAGGGACTACGAGCAGTACTTC
J gene: TRBJ2-2; D gene: TRBD2; clone size: -; V gene: TRBV5-4; CDR3 protein: CASNRGGAVSNTGELFF; CDR3 DNA: TGTGCCAGCAACCGCGGGGGAGCTGTGTCGAACACCGGGGAGCTGTTTTTT
J gene: TRBJ1-1; D gene: -; clone size: few; V gene: TRBV5-1; CDR3 protein: CASDRDGMNTEAFF; CDR3 DNA: TGCGCCAGCGACCGGGACGGCATGAACACTGAAGCTTTCTTT
J gene: TRBJ2-1; D gene: TRBD2; clone size: few; V gene: TRBV11-1; CDR3 protein: CASPRLAGGRGSYNEQFF; CDR3 DNA: TGTGCCAGCCCCCGACTAGCGGGAGGCCGAGGGTCCTACAATGAGCAGTTCTTC
J gene: TRBJ2-5; D gene: TRBD1; clone size: few; V gene: TRBV20-1; CDR3 protein: CSAPPPLTGPRETQYF; CDR3 DNA: TGCAGTGCTCCCCCTCCTCTGACAGGGCCGCGCGAGACCCAGTACTTC
J gene: TRBJ2-2; D gene: -; clone size: many; V gene: TRBV12-3/TRBV12-4; CDR3 protein: CASSSINPGELFF; CDR3 DNA: TGTGCCAGCAGTTCAATAAACCCCGGGGAGCTGTTTTTT
J gene: TRBJ1-5; D gene: TRBD1; clone size: few; V gene: TRBV19; CDR3 protein: CASSRKGTGGAQPQHF; CDR3 DNA: TGTGCCAGTAGTCGTAAAGGGACAGGGGGTGCTCAGCCCCAGCATTTT
J gene: TRBJ1-2; D gene: -; clone size: many; V gene: TRBV3-1; CDR3 protein: CASSQGGGDYGYTF; CDR3 DNA: TGTGCCAGCAGCCAAGGAGGAGGGGACTATGGCTACACCTTC
J gene: TRBJ2-1; D gene: TRBD2; clone size: few; V gene: TRBV12-3/TRBV12-4; CDR3 protein: CASSPKTSGRNNEQFF; CDR3 DNA: TGTGCCAGCAGTCCAAAGACTAGCGGGAGAAACAATGAGCAGTTCTTC
J gene: TRBJ2-7; D gene: TRBD1; clone size: few; V gene: TRBV5-1; CDR3 protein: CASSLGTGEREQYF; CDR3 DNA: TGCGCCAGCAGCTTGGGGACAGGGGAGCGCGAGCAGTACTTC
J gene: TRBJ2-1; D gene: -; clone size: many; V gene: TRBV4-3; CDR3 protein: CASSQDFEPSYNEQFF; CDR3 DNA: TGCGCCAGCAGCCAAGATTTCGAACCCAGCTACAATGAGCAGTTCTTC
J gene: TRBJ2-1; D gene: -; clone size: few; V gene: TRBV7-9; CDR3 protein: CASRKGQHGDYNEQFF; CDR3 DNA: TGTGCCAGCAGGAAGGGACAACATGGGGACTACAATGAGCAGTTCTTC
J gene: TRBJ2-7; D gene: -; clone size: -; V gene: TRBV9; CDR3 protein: CASSVGGGIEQYF; CDR3 DNA: TGTGCCAGCAGCGTAGGTGGGGGAATCGAGCAGTACTTC
J gene: TRBJ2-7; D gene: TRBD2; clone size: few; V gene: TRBV5-4; CDR3 protein: CASSLGTSAHYEQYF; CDR3 DNA: TGTGCCAGCAGCTTGGGGACTAGCGCTCACTACGAGCAGTACTTC
J gene: TRBJ2-3; D gene: -; clone size: -; V gene: TRBV10-3; CDR3 protein: CAISESRGLTRDTQYF; CDR3 DNA: TGTGCCATCAGTGAGTCAAGGGGACTCACCAGGGATACGCAGTATTTT
J gene: TRBJ2-3; D gene: TRBD1; clone size: many; V gene: TRBV12-5; CDR3 protein: CASGFSSGRGRPDTQYF; CDR3 DNA: TGTGCTAGTGGTTTCTCTTCGGGCAGGGGGCGCCCAGATACGCAGTATTTT
J gene: TRBJ2-7; D gene: -; clone size: -; V gene: TRBV20-1; CDR3 protein: CSARDFGGIAYEQYF; CDR3 DNA: TGCAGTGCTAGAGATTTTGGGGGAATTGCCTACGAGCAGTACTTC
J gene: TRBJ1-5; D gene: -; clone size: few; V gene: TRBV7-2; CDR3 protein: CASSLDPGLEPQHF; CDR3 DNA: TGTGCCAGCAGCTTAGATCCGGGGCTGGAGCCCCAGCATTTT
J gene: TRBJ2-1; D gene: TRBD2; clone size: -; V gene: TRBV24-1; CDR3 protein: CASWGREAPGEQFF; CDR3 DNA: TGTGCCTCCTGGGGGCGGGAGGCCCCAGGTGAGCAGTTCTTC
J gene: TRBJ1-1; D gene: -; clone size: many; V gene: TRBV9; CDR3 protein: CASSQGSFTEAFF; CDR3 DNA: TGTGCCAGCAGCCAGGGGTCGTTCACTGAAGCTTTCTTT
J gene: TRBJ2-1; D gene: -; clone size: many; V gene: TRBV6-5; CDR3 protein: CASSYLGEANEQFF; CDR3 DNA: TGTGCCAGCAGTTACCTGGGAGAGGCCAATGAGCAGTTCTTC
J gene: TRBJ2-5; D gene: -; clone size: many; V gene: TRBV20-1; CDR3 protein: CSAGAAGQQETQYF; CDR3 DNA: TGCAGTGCGGGGGCGGCAGGACAGCAAGAGACCCAGTACTTC
J gene: TRBJ2-7; D gene: -; clone size: many; V gene: TRBV20-1; CDR3 protein: CSARLDNYEQYF; CDR3 DNA: TGCAGTGCTAGATTGGACAACTACGAGCAGTACTTC
J gene: TRBJ1-2; D gene: -; clone size: -; V gene: TRBV3-1; CDR3 protein: CASSQEDGGRKGYTF; CDR3 DNA: TGTGCCAGCAGCCAAGAAGACGGGGGGCGGAAGGGCTACACCTTC